These 18 T cell receptor beta chains share one sample of origin, sequenced in a study of T cells after yellow fever vaccination. MiXCR, applied by TCRdb to the 5' RACE reads, yields one record per CDR3 protein. The table lists hundreds of thousands of distinct CDR3 sequences, approximately 5.2% of them singletons. The sequencing here drew on CD4+ T cells sorted from PBMCs, taken on the day of the yellow fever booster vaccination. The receptors derive from a man aged 18 to 35 who received the YFV17D yellow fever vaccine.

This clonotype was recorded a few times. J is TRBJ2-1 and V is TRBV6-6; D ambiguous. This CDR3 contains 12 residues. Trimming cost V 2 bases and J 8 bases, with 7 bases left between them. The germline V gene encodes CDR1 MNHNY and CDR2 SVGAGI (reference sequence). This CDR3 is CASSYQRDEQFF. CDR3 in DNA: TGTGCCAGCAGTTACCAAAGGGATGAGCAGTTCTTC.

This clonotype showed up just a few times. CDR3 region: CASSLTWRGSDTQYF. The DNA for the CDR3 is TGTGCCAGCAGTTTAACTTGGCGGGGATCAGATACGCAGTATTTT. J is TRBJ2-3 and V is TRBV27; TRBD2 is a possible D gene (6 bases). Trimming took off 2 bases at V and 4 bases at J, with 13 bases between the two ends. CDR1 is MNHEY and CDR2 is SMNVEV in the germline V gene (reference sequence). The CDR3 covers 15 residues.

This clonotype was observed at least ten times. The V and J genes are TRBV5-4 and TRBJ2-2; maybe TRBD2 (7 bases). The CDR3 loop spans 14 amino acids. Per germline, CDR1 SGHNT and CDR2 YYREEE (reference sequence). The V end lost 9 bases, the J end lost 7 bases, and 19 bases lay between the germline ends. As DNA, the CDR3 is TGTGCCACCCAAAAAGGGGGGGCGGACGGGGAGCTGTTTTTT. Translation gives CATQKGGADGELFF.

This clonotype has more than one count but fewer than ten. This chain uses TRBV11-2 with TRBJ2-7, with a weak D call TRBD2 (5 bases). Germline V lookup: CDR1 SGHAT, CDR2 FQNNGV. The length of the CDR3 is 17 residues. Trimming shortened V by 1 base and J by 3 bases, and 19 bases separated the two germline ends. The CDR3 DNA follows: TGTGCCAGCAGCTTAGTAGGGATGAGCGGTATCGACTACGAGCAGTACTTC. It yields the protein CASSLVGMSGIDYEQYF.

There are a few counts of this clonotype. The chain is built from TRBV19 and TRBJ1-2, with 7 bases that match TRBD1. Germline CDR1 reads LNHDA; CDR2 reads SQIVND (reference sequence). The ends lost 7 bases at V and 4 bases at J; junction bases unmatched: 9. CDR3 length: 14 residues. CDR3 residues: CASTDPGQSYGYTF. The CDR3, as DNA: TGTGCCAGTACCGATCCGGGACAGAGCTATGGCTACACCTTC.

This rearrangement joins TRBV7-2 to TRBJ2-7; D is ambiguous. The germline gives CDR1 SGHTA, CDR2 FQGNSA. The V gene lost 5 bases and the J gene lost 3 bases, with 20 bases spanning the gap. This CDR3 spans 16 amino acids. The CDR3 bases are TGTGCCAGCAGCGCCCGTGGGTCCCTAACAGACTACGAGCAGTACTTC. Translated: CASSARGSLTDYEQYF.

This clonotype appeared many times. The chain employs TRBV6-6 and TRBJ1-2; D is unresolved. The CDR3 is 14 residues long. V was clipped by 7 bases and J by 8 bases, with 20 bases between them. CDR1 MNHNY and CDR2 SVGAGI come from the germline V gene (reference sequence). DNA of the CDR3: TGTGCCAGCACCCCTAGGCCCGGAAGGAGCGGCTACACCTTC. This translates into CASTPRPGRSGYTF.

This clonotype occurred a few times. The chain carries TRBV10-3 and TRBJ1-2, with TRBD1 matching 10 bases. Germline loops: CDR1 ENHRY, CDR2 SYGVKD. The V and J ends lost 9 bases and 3 bases, in that order; junction bases with no gene match: 10. The CDR3 has 15 residues. The chain's CDR3 is CAIRDRGFDDYGYTF. In DNA form, the CDR3 reads TGTGCCATTCGGGACAGGGGTTTTGATGACTATGGCTACACCTTC.

The table lists this clonotype with many counts. The chain employs TRBV9 and TRBJ2-3; 8 bases match TRBD2. CDR3 size: 16 residues. V dropped 0 bases and J dropped 4; count of bases not matched to a gene: 7. Germline values: CDR1 SGDLS, CDR2 YYNGEE. The CDR3 reads CASSVGLAGGPDTQYF. As DNA, the CDR3 is TGTGCCAGCAGCGTAGGCTTGGCGGGGGGCCCAGATACGCAGTATTTT.

This clonotype occurred a few times. This rearrangement joins TRBV4-3 to TRBJ2-3; D ambiguous. The germline CDR1 and CDR2 sequences are LGHNA and YSLEER. This CDR3 contains 15 residues. Trimming stripped 0 bases from V and 1 base from J, with 8 bases between. DNA of the CDR3: TGCGCCAGCAGCCAAGATCCTCGGGGCACAGATACGCAGTATTTT. As protein: CASSQDPRGTDTQYF.

CDR3 region: CSVGLRGGQNIQYF. CDR3 in DNA: TGCAGCGTTGGACTGCGGGGGGGTCAAAACATTCAGTACTTC. The chain combines TRBV29-1 with TRBJ2-4; TRBD2 aligns across 9 bases. In germline, CDR1 is SQVTM, CDR2 ANQGSEA. V gave up 4 bases and J gave up 5 bases; unmatched junction bases: 6. This CDR3 comprises 14 residues.

This clonotype was seen a handful of times. The V call is TRBV19, the J call TRBJ2-7; the D gene is possibly TRBD1 (6 bases). The germline V gene has CDR1 LNHDA and CDR2 SQIVND (reference sequence). The CDR3 is made up of 13 amino acids. V was shortened by 1 base and J by 5 bases, with 9 bases between the two germline ends. The DNA for the CDR3 is TGTGCCAGTAGTATAGGCGAGGGGGACGAGCAGTACGTC. As protein: CASSIGEGDEQYV.

The chain combines TRBV7-2 with TRBJ2-2; 13 bases fit TRBD2. The CDR3 loop spans 19 amino acids. The germline V gene encodes CDR1 SGHTA and CDR2 FQGNSA. V was clipped by 4 bases and J by 1 base; unmatched bases: 9. The CDR3 sequence is CASSSRTSGGLLNTGELFF. The DNA for the CDR3 is TGTGCCAGCAGCTCCCGGACTAGCGGGGGCCTTTTGAACACCGGGGAGCTGTTTTTT.

This clonotype turned up a few times. This chain connects TRBV6-2 or TRBV6-3 to TRBJ2-7, with 8 bases lining up with TRBD2. V lost 5 bases to trimming and J lost 4 bases; unmatched junction nucleotides: 13. Germline CDR1 and CDR2: MNHEY and SVGEGT. CDR3 length: 16 amino acids. As DNA, the CDR3 is TGTGCCAGCAGTCCCTCCGGGGTAGCGGGGATATACGAGCAGTACTTC. The encoded protein is CASSPSGVAGIYEQYF.

In its sample, this clonotype was seen many times. The chain joins TRBV5-1 to TRBJ1-2; the D gene is possibly TRBD1 (5 bases). The CDR3 covers 14 residues. CDR1 and CDR2 (germline): SGHRS, YFSETQ. With 3 bases removed from V and 4 bases from J, the gap between germline ends came to 13 bases. CDR3 nucleotide sequence: TGCGCCAGCAGCTCGGAGGGGTCCCTCTATGGCTACACCTTC. Protein sequence: CASSSEGSLYGYTF.

This clonotype was seen a handful of times. The chain is built from TRBV29-1 and TRBJ2-1; 9 bases are shared with TRBD2. The CDR3 sequence is 12 residues long. From germline, CDR1 is SQVTM and CDR2 ANQGSEA. Unmatched junction bases numbered 0, after V lost 5 bases and J lost 4 bases. The CDR3 DNA reads as TGCAGCGTTAGCGGGGGGTACAATGAGCAGTTCTTC. This gives the protein CSVSGGYNEQFF.

V gene TRBV7-2 combines with J gene TRBJ1-4, with D unclear. CDR3 length: 14 amino acids. Trimming cost V 1 base and J 8 bases, with 11 bases left between them. Germline values: CDR1 SGHTA, CDR2 FQGNSA. CDR3 loop: CASSLGVGAEKLFF. As DNA, the CDR3 is TGTGCCAGCAGCTTAGGGGTTGGTGCGGAAAAACTGTTTTTT.

In this sample, this clonotype turned up many times. The chain couples TRBV7-2 to TRBJ2-3; 9 bases agree with TRBD2. This CDR3 is 14 amino acids long. Germline CDR1 SGHTA, CDR2 FQGNSA. After removal of 4 bases from V and 8 bases from J, the junction contained 7 bases not matched to a gene. CDR3 DNA: TGTGCCAGCAGCTCTGAGCGGGGGGTCCGTACGCAGTATTTT. This encodes CASSSERGVRTQYF.